These T cell receptor beta chains were read from a single sample in a study of T cell responses to AZD1222 COVID-19 vaccine. Profiled with immunoSEQ multiplex PCR; TCRdb holds only in-frame clones, not every one. The sample includes some 140,000 clones, roughly 90% of them seen just once. The sequencing here drew on peripheral blood, taken 28 days after the second AZD1222 dose. These receptors originate from an adult who received the AZD1222 COVID-19 vaccine. The CDR3 runs from the conserved cysteine through the conserved F or W. D genes are given only for firm matches. A row's size may be missing; if present it is once, few, many or a size class.

V	D	J	size	CDR3
TRBV5-6	.	TRBJ2-4	.	CASSPRLAKNIQYF
TRBV6-5	.	TRBJ1-1	.	CASSYSDILGTEAFF
TRBV7-9	.	TRBJ2-7	.	CASSSWTEYYEQYF
TRBV24-1	.	TRBJ2-3	.	CATSDSASSRTDTQYF
TRBV3-1/TRBV3-2	.	TRBJ1-3	.	CASSQGVGSGNTIYF
TRBV12-3/TRBV12-4	.	TRBJ2-3	.	CASSLQSTDTQYF
TRBV24-1	TRBD2	TRBJ2-3	.	CATSEPGTSGPHTQYF
TRBV30	.	TRBJ2-7	.	CAWSRGLPYEQYF
TRBV28	TRBD1	TRBJ2-7	.	CASSRDRGFYEQYF
TRBV5-4	TRBD1	TRBJ1-4	.	CASSYGTANEKLFF
TRBV28	.	TRBJ1-6	.	CASSKGRDNSPLHF
TRBV6-2/TRBV6-3	.	TRBJ1-6	.	CASSYRDRINSPLHF
TRBV18	.	TRBJ1-1	.	CASSPAIGGDTEAFF
TRBV15	TRBD2	TRBJ2-7	.	CATSNQRESHEQYF
TRBV27	.	TRBJ2-7	.	CASSLTGSTYEQYF
TRBV18	TRBD2	TRBJ2-2	.	CASSPETLAGEVNTGELFF
TRBV28	.	TRBJ1-1	.	CASPGRGDTEAFF
TRBV2	.	TRBJ2-5	.	CASRFDRFQETQYF
TRBV18	TRBD1	TRBJ2-3	.	CASSPSQGAGTDTQYF
TRBV4-1	TRBD1	TRBJ1-1	.	CASSQSTGQGWAFF
TRBV6-5	TRBD1	TRBJ1-4	few	CASSRTGAFNEKLFF
TRBV4-1	.	TRBJ1-2	.	CASSQARGIYGYTF
TRBV5-1	.	TRBJ1-3	few	CASSWDSPGNTIYF
TRBV10-3	.	TRBJ1-2	few	CAIHRQSTANYGYTF
TRBV15	.	TRBJ2-3	.	CATSGDTDTQYF